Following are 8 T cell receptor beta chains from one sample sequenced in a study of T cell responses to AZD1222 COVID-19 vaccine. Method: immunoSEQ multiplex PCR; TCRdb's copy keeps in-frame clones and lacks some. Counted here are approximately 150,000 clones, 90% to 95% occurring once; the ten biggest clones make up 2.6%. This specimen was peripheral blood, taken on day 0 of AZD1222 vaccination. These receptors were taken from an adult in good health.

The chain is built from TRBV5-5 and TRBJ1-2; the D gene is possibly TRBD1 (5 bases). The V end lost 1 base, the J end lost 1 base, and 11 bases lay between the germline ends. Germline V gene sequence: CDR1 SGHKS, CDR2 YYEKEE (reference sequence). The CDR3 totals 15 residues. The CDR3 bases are TGTGCCAGCAGCTTGTGGGGCCAGAATAACTATGGCTACACCTTC. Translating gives CASSLWGQNNYGYTF.

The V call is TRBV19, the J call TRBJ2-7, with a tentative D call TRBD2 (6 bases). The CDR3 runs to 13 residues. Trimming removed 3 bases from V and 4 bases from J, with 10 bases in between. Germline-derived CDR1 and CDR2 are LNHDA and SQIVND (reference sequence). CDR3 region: CASSIFSGYEQYF. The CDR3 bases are TGTGCCAGTAGTATCTTCAGCGGGTACGAGCAGTACTTC.

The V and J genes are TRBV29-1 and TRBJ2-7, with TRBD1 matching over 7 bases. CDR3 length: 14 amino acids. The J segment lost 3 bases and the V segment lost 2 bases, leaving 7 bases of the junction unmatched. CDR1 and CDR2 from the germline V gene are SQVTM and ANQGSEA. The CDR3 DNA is TGCAGCGTTGAAACCCGGACAGGAAACTACGAGCAGTACTTC. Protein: CSVETRTGNYEQYF.

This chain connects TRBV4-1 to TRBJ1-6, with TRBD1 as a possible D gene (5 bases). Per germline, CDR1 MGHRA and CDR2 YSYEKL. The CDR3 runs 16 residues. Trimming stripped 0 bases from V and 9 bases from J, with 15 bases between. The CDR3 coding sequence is TGCGCCAGCAGCCAAGATGGGGAGGGGTTGGGTTCACCCCTCCACTTT. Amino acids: CASSQDGEGLGSPLHF.

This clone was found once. The CDR3 nucleotides read TGCGCCAGCAGTACCCGGGAGTCAACACTGAACACTGAAGCTTTCTTT. It translates to CASSTRESTLNTEAFF. V gene TRBV10-1 combines with J gene TRBJ1-1; D gene ambiguous. V lost 5 bases and J 0 bases, leaving 16 bases between the germline ends. Germline V gene sequence: CDR1 WNHNN, CDR2 SYGVQD (reference sequence). This CDR3 is built from 16 residues.

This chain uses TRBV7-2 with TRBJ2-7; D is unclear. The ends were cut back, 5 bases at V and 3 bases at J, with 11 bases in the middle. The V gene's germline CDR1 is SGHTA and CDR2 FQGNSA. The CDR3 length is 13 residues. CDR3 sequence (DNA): TGTGCCAGCAGCCCCTGGGTCGGCTACGAGCAGTACTTC. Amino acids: CASSPWVGYEQYF.

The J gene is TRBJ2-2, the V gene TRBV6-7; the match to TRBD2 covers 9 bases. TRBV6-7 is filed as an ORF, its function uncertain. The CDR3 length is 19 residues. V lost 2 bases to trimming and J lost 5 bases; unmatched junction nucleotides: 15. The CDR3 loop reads CASSYGASGTRSATGELFF. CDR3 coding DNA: TGTGCCAGCAGTTACGGAGCTAGCGGGACTCGTTCCGCTACCGGGGAGCTGTTTTTT.

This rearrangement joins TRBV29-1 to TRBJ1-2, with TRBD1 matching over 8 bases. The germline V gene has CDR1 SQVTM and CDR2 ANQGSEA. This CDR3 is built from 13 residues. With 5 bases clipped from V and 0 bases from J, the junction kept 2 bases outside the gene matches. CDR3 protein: CSVQGAANYGYTF. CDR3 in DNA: TGCAGCGTTCAGGGGGCGGCTAACTATGGCTACACCTTC.